The present T cell receptor (beta chain) was sequenced within a study of shared clonotypes between healthy human individuals. Turning to this clone: The antigen is not known.

General study findings and limits: Clonotypes not shared had lower generation probabilities than those common to all four donors. A handful of donors showed sharing of approximately 5% of naive CD4 clonotypes.

The CDR3 spans 13 residues. The germline CDR1 and CDR2 sequences are MNHEY and SVGAGI. The V end lost 2 bases, the J end lost 9 bases, and 11 bases lay between the germline ends. It was across several immunoSEQ plates that each subset's genomic DNA was evenly split. The repertoire was sequenced with immunoSEQ multiplex PCR; TCRdb's copy has only in-frame clones and lacks some. The sample yields 2 million or so clones, over 85% seen once. The source is a man between 18 and 35 years old in good health. The sequencing sample was made of naive CD4+ T cells sorted from blood. Specified subset: CD45RA+ positively selected. The chain recombines TRBV6-5 with TRBJ1-5; maybe TRBD1 (5 bases). CDR3 DNA: TGTGCCAGCAGTTACGGATCGGGACGGCCCCAGCATTTT. Translation gives CASSYGSGRPQHF.